This entry lists 5 T cell receptor beta chains sequenced from one sample in a study of resident and recirculating memory T cells in vitiligo. Clones were sequenced by immunoSEQ multiplex PCR, and TCRdb holds only the in-frame ones, with some missing. Among roughly 80,000 clones listed, about 91% were seen once. Sequencing used blood. Receptors originate from a male donor with vitiligo.

This clone was seen once. This sequence joins TRBV30 and TRBJ2-3; TRBD2 matches at 13 bases. Trimming removed 2 bases from V and 7 bases from J; junction bases left unmatched: 6. Looked up from germline, CDR1 is GTSNPN and CDR2 is SVGIG (reference sequence). There are 15 residues in the CDR3. DNA for the CDR3: TGTGCCTGGAGTCCGGGACTAGCGGGACACCATACGCAGTATTTT. Translated, it gives CAWSPGLAGHHTQYF.

CDR3 nucleotide sequence: TGTGCCAGCAGTCCCCGGGAGGGTCGCAGAGCTTTCTTT. This gives the protein CASSPREGRRAFF. V and J are TRBV28 and TRBJ1-1; D is uncertain. V was clipped by 5 bases and J by 10 bases, with 17 bases between them. The CDR3 has 13 amino acids. In germline, CDR1 is MDHEN, CDR2 SYDVKM.

This clone was observed once. Here the CDR3 reads CASSTPGQGMDGYTF. DNA for the CDR3: TGTGCCAGCAGCACTCCGGGACAGGGAATGGATGGCTACACCTTC. The chain combines TRBV5-5 with TRBJ1-2, with 9 bases matching TRBD1. Germline CDR1 and CDR2: SGHKS and YYEKEE (reference sequence). V lost 4 bases and J lost 6; bases outside the gene matches: 10. The CDR3 extends over 15 amino acids.

V usage is TRBV6-4 and J usage is TRBJ2-3; D is ambiguous. Germline V CDR1 and CDR2: MRHNA, SNTAGT. The CDR3 loop spans 12 amino acids. Trimming took 3 bases from V and 7 from J, leaving 8 bases between them. The chain's CDR3 is CASSENGYTQYF. CDR3 in DNA: TGTGCCAGCAGTGAAAATGGCTATACGCAGTATTTT.

The V call is TRBV5-4, the J call TRBJ2-5; 11 nucleotides line up with TRBD2. This CDR3 spans 15 amino acids. V was pared by 3 bases and J by 11 bases, with 12 bases of the junction left unmatched. Germline V CDR1 and CDR2: SGHNT, YYREEE (reference sequence). The CDR3, as DNA: TGTGCCAGCAGCTCTACGGGACTAGCGGTTCGAGAGCAGTACTTC. Amino acid sequence: CASSSTGLAVREQYF. The variable domain in full, with the rest retrieved from reference TRBV5-4 and TRBJ2-5, is ETGVTQSPTHLIKTRGQQVTLRCSSQSGHNTVSWYQQALGQGPQFIFQYYREEENGRGNFPPRFSGLQFPNYSSELNVNALELDDSALYLCASSSTGLAVREQYFGPGTRLLVL.